This T cell receptor beta chain was identified in a study of blood T cell repertoires in COVID-19. Assignments of participants to cohorts depended upon their own reported clinical history. The germline CDR1 and CDR2 sequences are SGHRS and YFSETQ. V lost 2 bases and J lost 8, with 13 bases in between. The CDR3 is 13 residues long. Assay: immunoSEQ multiplex PCR; the TCRdb copy retains only in-frame clones and omits some. This table holds fewer than 500,000 clones, 88% found once. This chain uses TRBV5-1 with TRBJ1-2; tentative D call: TRBD1 (5 bases). This TCR came from a woman in her twenties or thirties with acute COVID-19. Sequencing was performed on PBMCs or T cells enriched from blood (not recorded which). The CDR3 loop reads CASSFQGFTGYTF. Here the CDR3 DNA reads TGCGCCAGCAGCTTCCAGGGCTTTACGGGCTACACCTTC.